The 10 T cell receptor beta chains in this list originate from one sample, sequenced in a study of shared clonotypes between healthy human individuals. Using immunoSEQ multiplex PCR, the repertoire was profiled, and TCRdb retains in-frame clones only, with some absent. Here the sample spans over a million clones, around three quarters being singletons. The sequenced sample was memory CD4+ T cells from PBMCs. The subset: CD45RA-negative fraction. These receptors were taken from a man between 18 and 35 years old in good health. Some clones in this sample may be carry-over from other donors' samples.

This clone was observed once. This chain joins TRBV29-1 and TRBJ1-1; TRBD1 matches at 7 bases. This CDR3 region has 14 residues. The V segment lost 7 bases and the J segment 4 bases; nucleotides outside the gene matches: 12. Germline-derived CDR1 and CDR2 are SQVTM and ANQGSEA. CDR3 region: CSAEGGRGSTEAFF. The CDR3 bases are TGCAGCGCAGAGGGGGGCAGGGGGAGCACTGAAGCTTTCTTT.

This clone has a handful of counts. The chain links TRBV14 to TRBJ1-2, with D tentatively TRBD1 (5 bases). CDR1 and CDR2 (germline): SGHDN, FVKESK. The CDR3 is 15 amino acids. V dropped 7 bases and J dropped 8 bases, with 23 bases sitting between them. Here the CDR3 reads CASTSSAQGVRGYTF. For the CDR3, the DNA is TGTGCCAGCACCTCGTCGGCCCAGGGTGTTCGGGGCTACACCTTC. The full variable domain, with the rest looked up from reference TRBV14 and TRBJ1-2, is EAGVTQFPSHSVIEKGQTVTLRCDPISGHDNLYWYRRVMGKEIKFLLHFVKESKQDESGMPNNRFLAERTGGTYSTLKVQPAELEDSGVYFCASTSSAQGVRGYTFGSGTRLTVV.

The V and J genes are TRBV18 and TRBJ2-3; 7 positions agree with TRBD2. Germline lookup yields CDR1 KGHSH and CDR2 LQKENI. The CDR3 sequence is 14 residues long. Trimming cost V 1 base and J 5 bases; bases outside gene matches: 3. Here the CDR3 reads CASSPRASGDTQYF. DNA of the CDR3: TGTGCCAGCTCACCACGGGCTAGCGGAGATACGCAGTATTTT.

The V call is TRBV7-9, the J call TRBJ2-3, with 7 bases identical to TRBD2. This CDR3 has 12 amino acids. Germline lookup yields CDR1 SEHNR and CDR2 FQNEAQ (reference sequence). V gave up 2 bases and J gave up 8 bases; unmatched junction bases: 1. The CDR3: CASSLWEGTQYF. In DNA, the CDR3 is TGTGCCAGCAGCTTATGGGAGGGTACGCAGTATTTT. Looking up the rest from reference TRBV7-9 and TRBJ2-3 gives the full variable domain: DTGVSQNPRHKITKRGQNVTFRCDPISEHNRLYWYRQTLGQGPEFLTYFQNEAQLEKSRLLSDRFSAERPKGSFSTLEIQRTEQGDSAMYLCASSLWEGTQYFGPGTRLTVL.

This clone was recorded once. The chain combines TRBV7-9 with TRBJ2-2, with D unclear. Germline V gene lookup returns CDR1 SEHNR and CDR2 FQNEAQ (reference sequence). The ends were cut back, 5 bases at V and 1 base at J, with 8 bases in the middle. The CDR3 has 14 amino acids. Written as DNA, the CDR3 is TGTGCCAGCAGCCTCCAGTGGAACACCGGGGAGCTGTTTTTT. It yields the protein CASSLQWNTGELFF. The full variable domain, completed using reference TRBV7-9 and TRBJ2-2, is DTGVSQNPRHKITKRGQNVTFRCDPISEHNRLYWYRQTLGQGPEFLTYFQNEAQLEKSRLLSDRFSAERPKGSFSTLEIQRTEQGDSAMYLCASSLQWNTGELFFGEGSRLTVL.

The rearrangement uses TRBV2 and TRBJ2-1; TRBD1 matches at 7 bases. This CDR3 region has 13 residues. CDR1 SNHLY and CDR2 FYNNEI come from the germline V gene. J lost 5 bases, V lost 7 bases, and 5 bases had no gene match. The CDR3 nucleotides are TGTGCCAGCACGGACAGGCTTGACAATGAGCAGTTCTTC. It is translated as CASTDRLDNEQFF.

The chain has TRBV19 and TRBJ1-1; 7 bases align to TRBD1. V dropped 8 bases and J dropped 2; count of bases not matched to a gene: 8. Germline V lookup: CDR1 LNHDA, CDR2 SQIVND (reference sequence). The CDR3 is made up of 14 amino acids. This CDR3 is CASAWDSSNTEAFF. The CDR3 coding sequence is TGTGCCAGTGCGTGGGACAGTTCAAACACTGAAGCTTTCTTT.

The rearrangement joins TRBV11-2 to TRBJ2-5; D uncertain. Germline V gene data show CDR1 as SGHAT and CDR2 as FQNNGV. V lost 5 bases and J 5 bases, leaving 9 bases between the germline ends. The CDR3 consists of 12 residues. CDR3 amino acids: CASSKVGETQYF. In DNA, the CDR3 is TGTGCCAGCAGCAAAGTCGGGGAGACCCAGTACTTC.

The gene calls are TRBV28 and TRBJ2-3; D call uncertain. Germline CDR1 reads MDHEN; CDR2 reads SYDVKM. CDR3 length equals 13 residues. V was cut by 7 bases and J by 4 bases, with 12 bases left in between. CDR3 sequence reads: CASKANGADTQYF. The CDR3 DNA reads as TGTGCCAGCAAAGCTAACGGCGCAGATACGCAGTATTTT.

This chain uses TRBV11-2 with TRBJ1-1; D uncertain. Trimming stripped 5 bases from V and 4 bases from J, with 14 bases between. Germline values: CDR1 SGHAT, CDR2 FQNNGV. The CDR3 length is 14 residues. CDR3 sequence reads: CASSRSMWGTEAFF. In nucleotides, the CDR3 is TGTGCCAGCAGCCGTTCTATGTGGGGCACTGAAGCTTTCTTT.